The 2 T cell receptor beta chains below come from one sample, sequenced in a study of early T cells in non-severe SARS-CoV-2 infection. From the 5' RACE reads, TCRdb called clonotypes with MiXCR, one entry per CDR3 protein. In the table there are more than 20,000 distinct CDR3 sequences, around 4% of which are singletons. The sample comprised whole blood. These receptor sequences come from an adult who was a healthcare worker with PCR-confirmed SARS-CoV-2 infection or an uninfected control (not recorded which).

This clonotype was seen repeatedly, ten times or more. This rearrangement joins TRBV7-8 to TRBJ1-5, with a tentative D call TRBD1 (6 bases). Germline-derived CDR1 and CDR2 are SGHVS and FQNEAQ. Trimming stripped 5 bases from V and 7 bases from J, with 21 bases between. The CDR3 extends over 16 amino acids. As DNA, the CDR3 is TGTGCCAGCAGCAAATCCGGCAGGGGCAGTAGACAGCCCCAGCATTTT. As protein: CASSKSGRGSRQPQHF.

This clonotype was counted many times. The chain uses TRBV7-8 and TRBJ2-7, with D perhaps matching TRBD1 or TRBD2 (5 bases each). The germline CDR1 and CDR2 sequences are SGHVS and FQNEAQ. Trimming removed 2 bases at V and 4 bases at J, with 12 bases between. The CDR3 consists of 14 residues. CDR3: CASSLKGRGYEQYF. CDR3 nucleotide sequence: TGTGCCAGCAGCTTAAAGGGACGAGGTTACGAGCAGTACTTC. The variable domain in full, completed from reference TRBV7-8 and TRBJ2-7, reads GAGVSQSPRYKVAKRGQDVALRCDPISGHVSLFWYQQALGQGPEFLTYFQNEAQLDKSGLPSDRFFAERPEGSVSTLKIQRTQQEDSAVYLCASSLKGRGYEQYFGPGTRLTVT.